This TCR beta chain was identified in a study of T cells in Graves' hyperthyroidism and ophthalmopathy. Overall study findings and caveats: Blood also showed most of the thyroid clonotypes that were expanded above 0.001.

RNA transcripts provided the source from which TCR beta CDR3 regions were amplified. A set of HTBI primers served as the primers for a first-round RT-PCR of the TCR CDR3. TCRdb re-derived calls from the multiplex PCR reads in MiXCR, one entry per CDR3 protein. Seen here are hundreds of thousands of distinct CDR3 sequences, approximately 14% observed once, and the top ten hold roughly an eighth. V lost 1 base, J lost 0 bases, and 13 bases lay in between. Per germline, CDR1 GTSNPN and CDR2 SVGIG (reference sequence). This CDR3 is built from 16 residues. With duration under 3 months, ophthalmopathy was active: Clinical Activity Score at least 3, NOSPECS at least 4. This clonotype showed up many times. Its antigen is not identified.

The specimen was blood. This clonotype was sampled from a woman aged 45-59 years with Graves' ophthalmopathy. V and J are TRBV30 and TRBJ1-5; unclear D gene. The CDR3 sequence is CAWSAGSGLSNQPQHF. The CDR3 DNA follows: TGTGCCTGGAGTGCTGGTAGCGGACTTAGCAATCAGCCCCAGCATTTT.